These T cell receptor beta chains were read from a single sample in a study of regulatory T cells in long-lasting Graves disease. One entry per CDR3 protein results from TCRdb running MiXCR on the multiplex PCR reads. Among under 450,000 distinct CDR3 sequences, about 25% were seen once, and the ten largest hold about 27%. The sample was peripheral blood mononuclear cells (PBMCs), taken when the disease was refractory, from a patient treated with antithyroid drugs. The receptor source for this set is a female donor with Graves disease. Each CDR3 is given with its conserved first and last residue. The order of the fields is J gene, clone size, CDR3 length, D gene, V gene, CDR3 DNA, CDR3 protein. D genes are given only for firm matches. Clone size is stated in some rows and not others, as once, few, many or a class when expanded.

TRBJ2-2	many	14	.	TRBV7-3	TGTGCCAGCAGGATGACAGGACGAACCGGGGAGCTGTTTTTT	CASRMTGRTGELFF
TRBJ1-1	many	15	TRBD1	TRBV19	TGTGCCAGTAGTTCTCCGGGACAGGGGAACACTGAAGCTTTCTTT	CASSSPGQGNTEAFF
TRBJ2-7	.	14	.	TRBV27	TGTGCCAGCAGTTTAAGGGAGACTAGACCCGAGCAGTACTTC	CASSLRETRPEQYF
TRBJ1-1	many	16	.	TRBV6-5	TGTGCCAGCAGTTACCAACCTTCCAACAGGGTAGGTGAAGCTTTCTTT	CASSYQPSNRVGEAFF
TRBJ2-4	.	18	.	TRBV12-5	TGTGCTAGTGGTTTCCTAGGGCCACCTAACATAGCCAAAAACATTCAGTACTTC	CASGFLGPPNIAKNIQYF
TRBJ1-4	.	16	TRBD1	TRBV19	TGTGCCAGTAGTCTTCATGTGGGACAGGGAAATGAAAAACTGTTTTTT	CASSLHVGQGNEKLFF
TRBJ1-1	many	14	TRBD1	TRBV30	TGTGCCTGGAGTGTCGACAGGGTTCGAACTGAAGCTTTCTTT	CAWSVDRVRTEAFF
TRBJ2-7	.	15	TRBD1	TRBV4-1	TGCGCCAGCAGCCGACCGACAGGGGACGCCTACGAGCAGTACTTC	CASSRPTGDAYEQYF
TRBJ2-2	.	15	.	TRBV2	TGTGCCAGCTCACCACCGCCGCCTAGCACCGGGGAGCTGTTTTTT	CASSPPPPSTGELFF
TRBJ1-1	many	14	.	TRBV11-1	TGTGCCAGCAGCGACCGATACATGAACACTGAAGCTTTCTTT	CASSDRYMNTEAFF
TRBJ1-5	many	13	TRBD1	TRBV2	TGTGCCAGCAGGACAGGGAGGTACCAGCCCCAGCATTTT	CASRTGRYQPQHF
TRBJ2-7	.	16	.	TRBV7-9	TGTGCCAGCAGCTTTAAGACAGGTTCCTTTACCTACGAGCAGTACTTC	CASSFKTGSFTYEQYF
TRBJ2-7	few	13	TRBD1	TRBV30	TGTGCCTGGAGTGACGGGACAGCTTACGAGCAGTACTTC	CAWSDGTAYEQYF
TRBJ1-2	.	13	.	TRBV7-9	TGTGCCAGCAGCTCGGAAAACCTACTTGGCTACACCTTC	CASSSENLLGYTF
TRBJ1-2	many	14	TRBD1	TRBV2	TGTGCCAGCAGAGCTGGGACAGCCAACTATGGCTACACCTTC	CASRAGTANYGYTF
TRBJ2-5	few	18	.	TRBV14	TGTGCCAGCAGCCAACGGGGAGGCCACTTGGCGGGCCAAGAGACCCAGTACTTC	CASSQRGGHLAGQETQYF
TRBJ2-2	.	15	TRBD2	TRBV27	TGTGCCACGGGACTAGCGGGAGGGGACACCGGGGAGCTGTTTTTT	CATGLAGGDTGELFF
TRBJ1-2	few	17	.	TRBV20-1	TGCAGTGCTAGAGTCCTCACAAACGACAGCACTAACTATGGCTACACCTTC	CSARVLTNDSTNYGYTF
TRBJ2-5	few	13	.	TRBV20-1	TGCAGTGCTGGAGCCGGGCCCCGAGGGACCCAGTACTTC	CSAGAGPRGTQYF
TRBJ2-4	.	15	.	TRBV10-3	TGTGCCATCAGTGAGTCAGGCGGGACGGAGGACATTCAGTACTTC	CAISESGGTEDIQYF
TRBJ1-4	many	14	.	TRBV6-5	TGTGCCAGCAGTTACGGGCGGGTGCGTGAAAAACTGTTTTTT	CASSYGRVREKLFF
TRBJ2-2	.	15	.	TRBV7-9	TGTGCCAGCAGCCCTGTAAGGGGCCAGGCCGGGGAGCTGTTTTTT	CASSPVRGQAGELFF
TRBJ1-1	few	13	.	TRBV7-3	TGTGCCAGCAGCTTAGAGGGGGGGACATCAGCTTTCTTT	CASSLEGGTSAFF
TRBJ2-5	many	15	TRBD2	TRBV7-2	TGTGCCAGCAGCCCGCATCCCAGCGGGAGAGAGACCCAGTACTTC	CASSPHPSGRETQYF
TRBJ2-7	.	17	.	TRBV19	TGTGCCAGTAGTATTGCCGGACCGGGACGACTCACCTACGAGCAGTACTTC	CASSIAGPGRLTYEQYF
TRBJ2-7	many	16	TRBD2	TRBV7-2	TGTGCCAGCAGCTTAGGACGGTTAGCGGGAGGAGACGAGCAGTACTTC	CASSLGRLAGGDEQYF
TRBJ2-5	many	16	.	TRBV7-6	TGTGCCAGCAGCCGGAATGGGGAATTGGGTGGAGAGACCCAGTACTTC	CASSRNGELGGETQYF
TRBJ2-5	.	15	.	TRBV7-8	TGTGCCAGCAGCTTAGCGCTCACTTCCCAAGAGACCCAGTACTTC	CASSLALTSQETQYF
TRBJ2-7	.	15	TRBD2	TRBV18	TGTGCCAGCTCACCGAGCGGGAGGGGGCCCTACGAGCAGTACTTC	CASSPSGRGPYEQYF
TRBJ1-1	.	14	.	TRBV12-3/TRBV12-4	TGTGCCAGCAGTTTAGGATACGGGCCCGTCGACGGTTTCTTT	CASSLGYGPVDGFF
TRBJ1-1	few	11	.	TRBV25-1	TGTGCCAGCAGGCAGGCGGATCTGGCTTTCTTT	CASRQADLAFF
TRBJ2-7	.	13	.	TRBV6-1	TGTGCCAGCAAAGAAGACAGAGACTACGAGCAGTACTTC	CASKEDRDYEQYF
TRBJ2-7	many	18	.	TRBV6-5	TGTGCCAGCAGTTACTCGATGGACCCCCAGGACTTCTCCTACGAGCAGTACTTC	CASSYSMDPQDFSYEQYF
TRBJ2-2	.	17	TRBD2	TRBV3-1	TGTGCCAGCAGCCGCGGACTAGCGGGAGCGAACACCGGGGAGCTGTTTTTT	CASSRGLAGANTGELFF
TRBJ2-7	.	14	TRBD2	TRBV10-3	TGTGCCATCAGTGGACTAGCGGAGACCTACGAGCAGTACTTC	CAISGLAETYEQYF
TRBJ1-2	many	14	TRBD1	TRBV2	TGTGCCAGCACCTCCAGACAGGGTCGGGATGGCTACACCTTC	CASTSRQGRDGYTF
TRBJ2-5	.	18	.	TRBV7-2	TGTGCCAGCAGCTTAGGGACGGGTAGCGGCACCATGCCGGGGACCCAGTACTTC	CASSLGTGSGTMPGTQYF
TRBJ2-1	few	16	TRBD2	TRBV28	TGTGCCAGCACCCTCGGGGGGACGGGACCCTACAATGAGCAGTTCTTC	CASTLGGTGPYNEQFF
TRBJ1-6	.	13	.	TRBV6-2/TRBV6-3	TGTGCCAGCAGTCCCGGAGATAATTCACCCCTCCACTTT	CASSPGDNSPLHF
TRBJ1-2	many	15	TRBD1	TRBV28	TGTGCCAGCAGTTTACCTACAGGGGGTAACTATGGCTACACCTTC	CASSLPTGGNYGYTF
TRBJ2-7	many	17	TRBD2	TRBV11-2	TGTGCCAGCAGCCCAACCCCTGCGAGTGTTAGCGGGAGCGAGCAGTACTTC	CASSPTPASVSGSEQYF
TRBJ1-2	.	13	TRBD1	TRBV29-1	TGCAGCGTTGAAGATCGGACAGGGGATGGCTACACCTTC	CSVEDRTGDGYTF
TRBJ1-5	.	18	TRBD1	TRBV6-5	TGTGCCAGCAGTTACACCGGGACAGGGGGCTATAACAATCAGCCCCAGCATTTT	CASSYTGTGGYNNQPQHF
TRBJ1-2	.	17	.	TRBV9	TGTGCCAGCAGCCCGAGCTTAAATACGAGGGCGGACTATGGCTACACCTTC	CASSPSLNTRADYGYTF
TRBJ1-4	.	15	TRBD1	TRBV7-2	TGTGCCAGCAGCTTTGACAGGGGGATGGGGGAAAAACTGTTTTTT	CASSFDRGMGEKLFF
TRBJ2-2	many	15	TRBD2	TRBV2	TGTGCCAGCAGACGGACTAGCGGAGGCACCGGGGAGCTGTTTTTT	CASRRTSGGTGELFF
TRBJ2-1	.	16	TRBD2	TRBV12-3/TRBV12-4	TGTGCCAGCAGTCCGCAAGCGGGAAGCTCCTACAATGAGCAGTTCTTC	CASSPQAGSSYNEQFF
TRBJ2-7	.	15	.	TRBV6-1	TGTGCCAGCAGGACGGGACAAGGGGCGCTCTACGAGCAGTACTTC	CASRTGQGALYEQYF
TRBJ2-5	.	15	TRBD2	TRBV27	TGTGCCAGCAGTTTATGGCTAGCGGACCAAGAGACCCAGTACTTC	CASSLWLADQETQYF
TRBJ2-7	many	14	.	TRBV6-1	TGTGCCAGCAGGAATTGGGACGGAAACTACGAGCAGTACTTC	CASRNWDGNYEQYF
TRBJ1-1	.	17	.	TRBV5-1	TGCGCCAGCGGATTATGGGCACCAGACGACATGAACACTGAAGCTTTCTTT	CASGLWAPDDMNTEAFF
TRBJ1-2	many	13	.	TRBV7-2	TGTGCCAGCAGCCGGGGAGCTAACTATGGCTACACCTTC	CASSRGANYGYTF
TRBJ2-2	.	16	.	TRBV7-9	TGTGCCAGCAGCTACCCGTCAAGGGTCTCCACCGGGGAGCTGTTTTTT	CASSYPSRVSTGELFF
TRBJ1-3	once	15	TRBD1	TRBV9	TGTGCCAGCAGCGTAGTGGCGACAGGGGTAAACACCATATATTTT	CASSVVATGVNTIYF
TRBJ1-6	many	11	.	TRBV6-1	TGTGCCAGCAGGAGAGTAGAACCCCTCCACTTT	CASRRVEPLHF
TRBJ2-5	.	13	.	TRBV29-1	TGCAGCGTTGATCAGGGGAGGCAAGAGACCCAGTACTTC	CSVDQGRQETQYF
TRBJ1-6	many	17	TRBD1	TRBV20-1	TGCAGTGCTAAAGGAATAGGGACAGAAAAAGGGAATTCACCCCTCCACTTT	CSAKGIGTEKGNSPLHF
TRBJ1-5	.	14	.	TRBV7-2	TGTGCCAGCAGCTTAGTAAAGAGCAATCAGCCCCAGCATTTT	CASSLVKSNQPQHF